Each of the 24 T cell receptor beta chains below was sequenced from the same sample in a study of blood T cell repertoires in COVID-19. Produced via immunoSEQ multiplex PCR; TCRdb's table is partial and in-frame only. This table holds some 110,000 clones, 82% found once. The sample was peripheral blood. The receptors originated from a woman aged 70 to 79 with acute or convalescent COVID-19.

The chain is built from TRBV7-2 and TRBJ2-1; 9 nucleotides align to TRBD2. J gave up 0 bases and V 0 bases, and 12 bases lay outside the gene matches. The germline gives CDR1 SGHTA, CDR2 FQGNSA. The CDR3 length is 20 residues. This chain's CDR3 is CASSLAFLAGLSNSYNEQFF. The CDR3 coding sequence is TGTGCCAGCAGCTTAGCGTTCCTAGCGGGGCTATCCAACTCCTACAATGAGCAGTTCTTC.

The rearrangement links TRBV2 to TRBJ1-2; 7 bases are shared with TRBD1. V was pared by 4 bases and J by 5 bases, with 4 bases of the junction left unmatched. The CDR3 consists of 13 residues. Germline V gene data show CDR1 as SNHLY and CDR2 as FYNNEI. The CDR3 DNA reads TGTGCCAGCAGTGTGGACAGGCCTTATGGCTACACCTTC. It yields the protein CASSVDRPYGYTF.

V usage is TRBV5-1 and J usage is TRBJ2-1; 16 bases fit TRBD2. J lost 0 bases, V lost 4 bases, and 7 bases had no gene match. Germline V gene sequence: CDR1 SGHRS, CDR2 YFSETQ. This CDR3 has 19 residues. The CDR3 loop is CASSNPGLAGGSSYNEQFF. Here the CDR3 DNA reads TGCGCCAGCAGCAATCCGGGACTAGCGGGGGGGAGCTCCTACAATGAGCAGTTCTTC.

On this clone: The sample holds other DNA sequences that translate to the same CDR3. This sequence joins TRBV6-5 and TRBJ1-1; D is undetermined. This CDR3 region has 12 residues. CDR1 is MNHEY, CDR2 SVGAGI, per germline. V gave up 3 bases and J gave up 1 base, with 3 bases separating them. DNA for the CDR3: TGTGCCAGCAGTTATCGGAACACTGAAGCTTTCTTT. Its translation is CASSYRNTEAFF.

The V gene is TRBV3-1 (or the pseudogene TRBV3-2), the J gene TRBJ2-7; TRBD2 is a possible D gene (5 bases). The CDR3 contains 14 residues. V lost 3 bases to trimming and J lost 5 bases, with 14 bases between them. Looked up from germline, CDR1 is LGHDT and CDR2 is YNNKEL (reference sequence). The CDR3 nucleotides read TGTGCCAGCAGCCAGAATGCAGGTAGCGACGAGCAGTACGTC. It codes for CASSQNAGSDEQYV.

This clone has a count of ten or more. The V call is TRBV6-2 or TRBV6-3, the J call TRBJ1-4; 7 bases map to TRBD1. The germline V gene encodes CDR1 MNHEY and CDR2 SVGEGT. V lost 2 bases, J lost 2 bases, and 11 bases stayed unmatched. This CDR3 is 18 amino acids long. CDR3 in DNA: TGTGCCAGCAGTTACCCTAACAGGGGATTACGCACTAATGAAAAACTGTTTTTT. This gives the protein CASSYPNRGLRTNEKLFF.

V gene TRBV11-2 combines with J gene TRBJ2-5, with 13 bases matching TRBD2. The CDR3 has 16 residues. V shed 5 bases, J shed 5 bases, and the junction held 8 bases outside the gene matches. Germline CDR1 reads SGHAT; CDR2 reads FQNNGV. The CDR3 reads CASSPGLAGPGETQYF. The CDR3, as DNA: TGTGCCAGCAGCCCGGGACTAGCGGGGCCAGGGGAGACCCAGTACTTC.

This chain uses TRBV18 with TRBJ2-2; D not resolved. In germline, CDR1 is KGHSH, CDR2 LQKENI. CDR3 length: 15 amino acids. Trimming stripped 0 bases from V and 5 bases from J, with 10 bases between. The CDR3 DNA sequence: TGTGCCAGCTCACCACCGGTTCCGGTGACCGGGGAGCTGTTTTTT. Translating it yields CASSPPVPVTGELFF.

The chain employs TRBV11-3 and TRBJ2-5; 10 nucleotides line up with TRBD2. The CDR3 is 16 amino acids. Germline CDR1 and CDR2: SGHNT and YENEEA. The V segment lost 2 bases and the J segment 2 bases; nucleotides outside the gene matches: 5. CDR3 DNA: TGTGCCAGCAGCTTACCTAGCGGGGGACTACAAGAGACCCAGTACTTC. Protein sequence: CASSLPSGGLQETQYF.

The genes are TRBV5-1 and TRBJ2-3; TRBD2 matches 8 bases. The germline gives CDR1 SGHRS, CDR2 YFSETQ. The CDR3 has 15 amino acids. The V and J ends lost 0 bases and 6 bases, in that order; junction bases with no gene match: 6. The CDR3 region is CASSLEGLGADTQYF. The DNA for the CDR3 is TGCGCCAGCAGCTTGGAGGGACTAGGCGCCGATACGCAGTATTTT. The full variable domain, with the rest looked up from reference TRBV5-1 and TRBJ2-3, is KAGVTQTPRYLIKTRGQQVTLSCSPISGHRSVSWYQQTPGQGLQFLFEYFSETQRNKGNFPGRFSGRQFSNSRSEMNVSTLELGDSALYLCASSLEGLGADTQYFGPGTRLTVL.

This clone was recorded only once. J is TRBJ1-1 and V is TRBV5-1, with 7 nucleotides matching TRBD1. Germline CDR1 SGHRS, CDR2 YFSETQ. The length of the CDR3 is 15 residues. Unmatched junction bases numbered 7, after V lost 5 bases and J lost 0 bases. The chain's CDR3 is CASRTDRAMNTEAFF. The CDR3 DNA is TGCGCCAGCAGGACCGACAGGGCAATGAACACTGAAGCTTTCTTT.

This clone was detected once. J is TRBJ2-5 and V is TRBV6-5; TRBD2 matches 7 bases. In germline, CDR1 is MNHEY, CDR2 SVGAGI. V was pared by 6 bases and J by 5 bases, with 9 bases of the junction left unmatched. The CDR3 is made up of 14 amino acids. The CDR3 coding sequence is TGTGCCAGCAGCCGTTCGGGGGGTCTGGAGACCCAGTACTTC. This translates into CASSRSGGLETQYF.

This chain connects TRBV19 to TRBJ1-4; 10 nucleotides align to TRBD1. The germline gives CDR1 LNHDA, CDR2 SQIVND (reference sequence). The CDR3 is made up of 14 amino acids. Trimming at V came to 9 bases and at J to 8 bases, leaving 9 bases not matched to a gene. The chain's CDR3 is CASGQGGLEEKLFF. In DNA, the CDR3 is TGTGCCAGCGGACAGGGGGGTCTTGAGGAAAAACTGTTTTTT. The variable domain in full, completed from reference TRBV19 and TRBJ1-4, reads DGGITQSPKYLFRKEGQNVTLSCEQNLNHDAMYWYRQDPGQGLRLIYYSQIVNDFQKGDIAEGYSVSREKKESFPLTVTSAQKNPTAFYLCASGQGGLEEKLFFGSGTQLSVL.

The chain carries TRBV7-2 and TRBJ2-3; TRBD1 aligns across 10 bases. V lost 4 bases, J lost 5 bases, and 3 bases stayed unmatched. In germline, CDR1 is SGHTA, CDR2 FQGNSA. The CDR3 contains 14 residues. This chain's CDR3 is CASSSGQGEDTQYF. CDR3 nucleotides: TGTGCCAGCAGCTCCGGACAGGGGGAAGATACGCAGTATTTT.

V and J are TRBV21-1 and TRBJ1-5. TRBV21-1 is a documented pseudogene. The CDR3 is made up of 17 amino acids. CDR3 DNA sequence: TGTGCCAGCAGCAAAGTCGAGGGTGAGAATAGCAATCAGCCCCAGCATTTT. Encoded protein: CASSKVEGENSNQPQHF.

The chain employs TRBV27 and TRBJ2-1; 10 nucleotides match TRBD2. The CDR3 is 15 residues long. Germline CDR1 MNHEY, CDR2 SMNVEV (reference sequence). V was pared by 3 bases and J by 2 bases, with 1 base of the junction left unmatched. CDR3 amino acids: CASSFLAGAYNEQFF. CDR3 nucleotide sequence: TGTGCCAGCAGTTTTCTAGCGGGGGCCTACAATGAGCAGTTCTTC.

V is TRBV27 and J is TRBJ1-1; D is possibly TRBD1 (5 bases). Germline CDR1 reads MNHEY; CDR2 reads SMNVEV (reference sequence). With 2 bases removed from V and 4 bases from J, the gap between germline ends came to 17 bases. The CDR3 covers 16 residues. The chain's CDR3 is CASSLDPWGGATEAFF. The DNA for the CDR3 is TGTGCCAGCAGTTTAGACCCCTGGGGGGGAGCCACTGAAGCTTTCTTT.

The chain joins TRBV29-1 to TRBJ2-5; D is perhaps TRBD1 (7 bases). The CDR3 totals 16 residues. With 3 bases removed from V and 5 bases from J, the gap between germline ends came to 22 bases. Germline lookup yields CDR1 SQVTM and CDR2 ANQGSEA. CDR3: CSVDGLRGDRWETQYF. In nucleotides, the CDR3 is TGCAGCGTTGACGGCCTCCGCGGGGACAGATGGGAGACCCAGTACTTC.

This rearrangement joins TRBV3-1 (or the pseudogene TRBV3-2) to TRBJ2-7; TRBD2 matches at 8 bases. The CDR3 is 14 residues long. Germline V gene data show CDR1 as LGHDT and CDR2 as YNNKEL (reference sequence). V shed 4 bases and J 1 base; nucleotides not matched to a gene: 3. CDR3 bases: TGTGCCAGCAGCCCGAGCGGGGGTTCCTACGAGCAGTACTTC. It encodes CASSPSGGSYEQYF.

This chain joins TRBV11-1 and TRBJ1-1, with TRBD1 matching over 9 bases. Germline CDR1 is SGHAT and CDR2 is FQDESV (reference sequence). The CDR3 has 16 amino acids. The V gene end was trimmed by 3 bases and the J gene end by 4 bases; junction bases not matched to a gene: 9. Written as DNA, the CDR3 is TGTGCCAGCAGCTTTACGACAGGGGGTAAGGGCACTGAAGCTTTCTTT. Translated, it gives CASSFTTGGKGTEAFF.

The chain employs TRBV15 and TRBJ2-2, with 10 bases matching TRBD1. The length of the CDR3 is 17 residues. Germline V gene sequence: CDR1 LNHNV, CDR2 YYDKDF (reference sequence). The V segment lost 1 base and the J segment 3 bases; nucleotides outside the gene matches: 5. This CDR3 is CATSRAGTGADTGELFF. CDR3 bases: TGTGCCACCAGCAGAGCGGGGACAGGGGCGGACACCGGGGAGCTGTTTTTT.

The chain links TRBV29-1 to TRBJ2-4, with D possibly matching TRBD2 (7 bases). Between the trimmed V and J ends, which lost 2 bases and 8 bases, there was a span of 19 bases. The germline V gene has CDR1 SQVTM and CDR2 ANQGSEA. This CDR3 comprises 15 residues. CDR3 protein: CSVEMGGAGGDIQYF. As DNA, the CDR3 is TGCAGCGTTGAAATGGGGGGGGCTGGCGGGGACATTCAGTACTTC.

The chain has TRBV5-4 and TRBJ1-2; TRBD1 might be the D (5 bases). The V and J ends lost 9 bases and 8 bases respectively, with 23 bases between them. CDR1 and CDR2 (germline): SGHNT, YYREEE (reference sequence). This CDR3 has 14 residues. This CDR3 reads CATGPGGDFRGYTF. CDR3 coding DNA: TGTGCCACCGGACCGGGGGGGGACTTTAGGGGCTACACCTTC.

The V and J genes are TRBV25-1 and TRBJ2-3; TRBD2 agrees at 11 bases. The CDR3 sequence is 15 residues long. The J segment lost 4 bases and the V segment lost 0 bases, leaving 0 bases of the junction unmatched. Germline V gene sequence: CDR1 MGHDK, CDR2 SYGVNS. In DNA, the CDR3 is TGTGCCAGCAGTGAATATAGCGGGGGGGCAGATACGCAGTATTTT. Protein sequence: CASSEYSGGADTQYF.